This record covers a single TCR beta chain. Its target is unknown. TCRdb re-called the reads with MiXCR, one entry per CDR3 protein. The table has thousands of distinct CDR3 sequences, approximately 17% seen once. CDR1 is SGHTA, CDR2 FQGNSA, per germline. The CDR3 is made up of 13 amino acids. The trim removed 8 bases at V and 5 bases at J, leaving 6 bases unmatched. The data originate from a study of liver allograft versus peripheral blood T cells. About the research overall: Comparisons were made between T cell receptor repertoires found in transplanted livers and those circulating in recipients' peripheral blood.

Points from the study as a whole: Intragraft liver T cell receptor repertoires reportedly differed from peripheral blood repertoires.

The sequence derives from a human patient who had a liver transplant. Certain T cells may be donor cells from the graft. The rearrangement links TRBV7-2 to TRBJ1-1; 9 nucleotides agree with TRBD1. CDR3 coding DNA: TGTGCCAGCGATAGGGGACAGGGAACTGAAGCTTTCTTT. This codes for CASDRGQGTEAFF.